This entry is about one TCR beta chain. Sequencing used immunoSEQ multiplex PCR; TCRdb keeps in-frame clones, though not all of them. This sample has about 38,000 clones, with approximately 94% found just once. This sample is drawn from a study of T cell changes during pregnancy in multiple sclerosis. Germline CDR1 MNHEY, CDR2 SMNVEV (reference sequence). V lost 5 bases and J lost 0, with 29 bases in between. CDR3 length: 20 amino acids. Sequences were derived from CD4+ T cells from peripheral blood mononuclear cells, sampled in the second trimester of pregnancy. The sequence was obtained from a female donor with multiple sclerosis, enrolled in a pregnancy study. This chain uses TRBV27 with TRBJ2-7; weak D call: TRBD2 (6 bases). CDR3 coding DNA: TGTGCCAGCAGTGCCCCACGGGGGTCAACCGGGACGGGGCTCTCCTACGAGCAGTACTTC. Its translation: CASSAPRGSTGTGLSYEQYF.